The TCR beta chain under discussion was sequenced for a study of patients and donors after allogeneic stem cell transplantation. J lost 7 bases, V lost 4 bases, and 9 bases had no gene match. Germline assignment: CDR1 SGHNT and CDR2 YYREEE (reference sequence). The CDR3 runs 17 residues. Each CDR3 protein is one row after TCRdb ran MiXCR on the RT-PCR reads. The repertoire holds hundreds of thousands of distinct CDR3 sequences, with around 15% as singletons. This chain joins TRBV5-4 and TRBJ2-1; 15 bases are shared with TRBD2. Sequencing used blood, either unsorted or a sorted T cell fraction (not recorded which). The clonotype comes from a human donor who was either an allogeneic HSCT recipient or a stem cell or donor lymphocyte infusion donor (not recorded which). It is not recorded whose cells these are; they may come from a transplant donor. CDR3 in amino acids: CASSQGLAGGQLNEQFF. For the CDR3, the DNA is TGTGCCAGCAGCCAGGGACTAGCGGGAGGCCAGCTAAATGAGCAGTTCTTC.